These T cell receptor beta chains were read from a single sample in a study of vaccination effects on CD4 cells after COVID-19. Some clones are missing from TCRdb's copy, which holds only in-frame ones; the method was immunoSEQ multiplex PCR. The top ten clones hold 1.5% to 2% of a sample with about 64,000 clones, about 78% of them seen once. Antigens of these TCRs are unknown. Here the sequenced sample was CD4+ T cells from PBMCs cultured with HCoV-OC43 spike peptides, taken after COVID-19 vaccination. Receptors originate from a human donor who received a COVID-19 vaccine. Both conserved end residues are part of each CDR3. Each record gives: CDR3 length, J gene, D gene, V gene, clone size, CDR3 protein, CDR3 DNA. D genes are given only for firm matches. For some rows the clone size is stated as once, few or many, or as a class when expanded; others skip it.

len: 15; j_gene: TRBJ1-3; d_gene: -; v_gene: TRBV18; abundance: -; CDR3aa: CASSRGGVWGNTIYF; CDR3nt: TGTGCCAGCTCACGCGGGGGCGTCTGGGGAAACACCATATATTTT
len: 16; j_gene: TRBJ1-2; d_gene: -; v_gene: TRBV4-1; abundance: -; CDR3aa: CASSQVIQDTYYGYTF; CDR3nt: TGCGCCAGCAGCCAAGTAATCCAGGACACCTACTATGGCTACACCTTC
len: 17; j_gene: TRBJ1-2; d_gene: TRBD1; v_gene: TRBV9; abundance: -; CDR3aa: CASSIRRTGGVDYGYTF; CDR3nt: TGTGCCAGCAGTATTCGAAGGACAGGGGGCGTAGACTATGGCTACACCTTC
len: 13; j_gene: TRBJ1-3; d_gene: -; v_gene: TRBV11-2; abundance: few; CDR3aa: CASGQGPGNTIYF; CDR3nt: TGTGCCAGCGGCCAGGGGCCTGGAAACACCATATATTTT
len: 17; j_gene: TRBJ2-2; d_gene: -; v_gene: TRBV11-2; abundance: -; CDR3aa: CASSLVGLGKNTGELFF; CDR3nt: TGTGCCAGCAGCTTAGTGGGGTTGGGTAAGAACACCGGGGAGCTGTTTTTT
len: 15; j_gene: TRBJ1-1; d_gene: -; v_gene: TRBV3-1/TRBV3-2; abundance: -; CDR3aa: CASSQGGGWKTEAFF; CDR3nt: TGTGCCAGCAGCCAAGGTGGAGGGTGGAAGACTGAAGCTTTCTTT
len: 12; j_gene: TRBJ1-2; d_gene: -; v_gene: TRBV7-8; abundance: -; CDR3aa: CASSPPGYGYTF; CDR3nt: TGTGCCAGCAGCCCTCCAGGGTATGGCTACACCTTC
len: 14; j_gene: TRBJ1-1; d_gene: -; v_gene: TRBV9; abundance: -; CDR3aa: CASSVTGLNTEAFF; CDR3nt: TGTGCCAGCAGCGTAACAGGGCTGAACACTGAAGCTTTCTTT
len: 14; j_gene: TRBJ2-1; d_gene: TRBD1; v_gene: TRBV10-3; abundance: -; CDR3aa: CAISGQGAANEQFF; CDR3nt: TGTGCCATCAGCGGACAGGGGGCCGCCAATGAGCAGTTCTTC
len: 15; j_gene: TRBJ1-2; d_gene: -; v_gene: TRBV6-5; abundance: -; CDR3aa: CASSYSPGGRYGYTF; CDR3nt: TGTGCCAGCAGTTACTCGCCCGGGGGCCGGTATGGCTACACCTTC
len: 20; j_gene: TRBJ2-1; d_gene: TRBD1; v_gene: TRBV19; abundance: -; CDR3aa: CASCGTVGPTTLGSYNEQFF; CDR3nt: TGTGCCAGTTGTGGGACAGTCGGGCCTACCACACTAGGGTCCTACAATGAGCAGTTCTTC
len: 14; j_gene: TRBJ2-5; d_gene: -; v_gene: TRBV28; abundance: -; CDR3aa: CASRPGGTQETQYF; CDR3nt: TGTGCCAGCAGACCCGGTGGGACACAAGAGACCCAGTACTTC
len: 14; j_gene: TRBJ2-1; d_gene: TRBD2; v_gene: TRBV5-4; abundance: -; CDR3aa: CASSSSGGAWEQFF; CDR3nt: TGTGCCAGCAGCTCTAGCGGGGGGGCCTGGGAGCAGTTCTTC
len: 14; j_gene: TRBJ2-1; d_gene: TRBD2; v_gene: TRBV6-4; abundance: -; CDR3aa: CASSAQRGPGEQFF; CDR3nt: TGTGCCAGCAGTGCCCAGCGGGGGCCCGGCGAGCAGTTCTTC
len: 14; j_gene: TRBJ2-4; d_gene: -; v_gene: TRBV28; abundance: -; CDR3aa: CASSSGGSQNIQYF; CDR3nt: TGTGCCAGCAGTTCTGGGGGGTCCCAAAACATTCAGTACTTC
len: 15; j_gene: TRBJ2-5; d_gene: TRBD2; v_gene: TRBV4-2; abundance: -; CDR3aa: CASSQAGGLGETQYF; CDR3nt: TGTGCCAGCAGCCAAGCGGGGGGGCTAGGTGAGACCCAGTACTTC
len: 14; j_gene: TRBJ2-5; d_gene: TRBD1; v_gene: TRBV6-5; abundance: -; CDR3aa: CASSRGTGRETQYF; CDR3nt: TGTGCCAGCAGTCGAGGGACAGGGAGGGAGACCCAGTACTTC
len: 16; j_gene: TRBJ2-1; d_gene: TRBD2; v_gene: TRBV6-5; abundance: once; CDR3aa: CASSYSRGGLYNEQFF; CDR3nt: TGTGCCAGCAGTTACTCGCGGGGGGGGCTCTACAATGAGCAGTTCTTC
len: 15; j_gene: TRBJ1-4; d_gene: -; v_gene: TRBV6-5; abundance: -; CDR3aa: CASSAEGVTNEKLFF; CDR3nt: TGTGCCAGCAGCGCAGAGGGTGTGACTAATGAAAAACTGTTTTTT
len: 13; j_gene: TRBJ2-3; d_gene: -; v_gene: TRBV6-1; abundance: -; CDR3aa: CASREFGPDTQYF; CDR3nt: TGTGCCAGCAGGGAATTTGGTCCAGATACGCAGTATTTT
len: 13; j_gene: TRBJ2-2; d_gene: TRBD1; v_gene: TRBV7-3; abundance: -; CDR3aa: CASSRRQGAELFF; CDR3nt: TGTGCCAGCAGCAGAAGACAGGGGGCTGAGCTGTTTTTT
len: 13; j_gene: TRBJ1-1; d_gene: -; v_gene: TRBV29-1; abundance: few; CDR3aa: CSAGHIPNTEAFF; CDR3nt: TGCAGCGCAGGACACATCCCTAACACTGAAGCTTTCTTT
len: 16; j_gene: TRBJ1-5; d_gene: -; v_gene: TRBV5-6; abundance: once; CDR3aa: CASSLKGAGSNQPQHF; CDR3nt: TGTGCCAGCAGCTTGAAAGGGGCGGGGAGCAATCAGCCCCAGCATTTT
len: 13; j_gene: TRBJ2-2; d_gene: -; v_gene: TRBV28; abundance: -; CDR3aa: CASSPRGTGELFF; CDR3nt: TGTGCCAGCAGCCCCAGGGGCACCGGGGAGCTGTTTTTT
len: 19; j_gene: TRBJ2-3; d_gene: TRBD2; v_gene: TRBV7-2; abundance: -; CDR3aa: CASSPVGLAGGRGSDTQYF; CDR3nt: TGTGCCAGCAGCCCCGTCGGACTAGCGGGGGGGCGGGGCTCAGATACGCAGTATTTT
len: 14; j_gene: TRBJ1-2; d_gene: -; v_gene: TRBV7-2; abundance: -; CDR3aa: CASSLGGGKYGYTF; CDR3nt: TGTGCCAGCAGCTTAGGGGGGGGAAAGTATGGCTACACCTTC
len: 13; j_gene: TRBJ2-1; d_gene: -; v_gene: TRBV7-9; abundance: -; CDR3aa: CASSLKVYNEQFF; CDR3nt: TGTGCCAGCAGCTTAAAGGTATACAATGAGCAGTTCTTC
len: 15; j_gene: TRBJ2-5; d_gene: -; v_gene: TRBV4-1; abundance: once; CDR3aa: CASSIRTVTQETQYF; CDR3nt: TGCGCCAGCAGCATCCGGACAGTAACCCAAGAGACCCAGTACTTC
len: 12; j_gene: TRBJ1-1; d_gene: -; v_gene: TRBV6-5; abundance: few; CDR3aa: CASSYFGAEAFF; CDR3nt: TGTGCCAGCAGTTACTTTGGGGCGGAAGCTTTCTTT
len: 17; j_gene: TRBJ1-4; d_gene: -; v_gene: TRBV3-1/TRBV3-2; abundance: -; CDR3aa: CASSQGGGFATNEKLFF; CDR3nt: TGTGCCAGCAGCCAGGGTGGAGGGTTTGCAACTAATGAAAAACTGTTTTTT